This T cell receptor beta chain stems from a study of T cell repertoires in cytomegalovirus infection. About the study: Through public TCR beta signatures, both CMV infection and matching HLA type were indicated. Study-level results: Dominating the ex vivo response were HLA-C-restricted CMV-specific TCR beta clonotypes.

Using its own MiXCR run on the reads, TCRdb lists one record per CDR3 protein. The sample lists around 350,000 distinct CDR3 sequences; roughly 18% were seen once. Germline V gene data show CDR1 as SNHLY and CDR2 as FYNNEI. CDR3 length: 11 amino acids. This clonotype was seen a few times. What it binds is unknown. One end of the junction is discordant with germline, which a read error may explain. Sequenced: PBMCs. The clonotype was recovered from a human donor in good health (CMV status not recorded). Some clones in this sample may be carry-over from other donors' samples. The V and J genes are TRBV2 and TRBJ2-5, with 7 nucleotides matching TRBD1. This CDR3 reads CASSQETGSHF. The CDR3 DNA is TGTGCCAGCAGTCAAGAGACAGGGTCGCACTTC.